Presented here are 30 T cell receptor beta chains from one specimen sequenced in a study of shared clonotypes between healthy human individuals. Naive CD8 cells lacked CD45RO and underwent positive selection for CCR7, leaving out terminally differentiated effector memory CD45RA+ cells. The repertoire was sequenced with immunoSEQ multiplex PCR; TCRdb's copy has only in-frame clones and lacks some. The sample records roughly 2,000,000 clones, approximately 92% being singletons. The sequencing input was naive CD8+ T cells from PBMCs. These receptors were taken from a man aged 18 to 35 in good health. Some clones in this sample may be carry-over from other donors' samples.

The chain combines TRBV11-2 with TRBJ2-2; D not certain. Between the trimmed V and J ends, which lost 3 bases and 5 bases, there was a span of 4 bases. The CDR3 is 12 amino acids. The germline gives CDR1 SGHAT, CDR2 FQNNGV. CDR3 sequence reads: CASSFWTGELFF. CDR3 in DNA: TGTGCCAGCAGCTTTTGGACCGGGGAGCTGTTTTTT.

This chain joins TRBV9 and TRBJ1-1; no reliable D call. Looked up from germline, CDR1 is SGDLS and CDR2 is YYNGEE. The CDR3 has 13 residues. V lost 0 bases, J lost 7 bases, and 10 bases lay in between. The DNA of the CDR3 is TGTGCCAGCAGCGTAGGGTCGTTACATGAAGCTTTCTTT. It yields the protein CASSVGSLHEAFF. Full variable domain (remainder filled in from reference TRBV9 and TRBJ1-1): DSGVTQTPKHLITATGQRVTLRCSPRSGDLSVYWYQQSLDQGLQFLIQYYNGEERAKGNILERFSAQQFPDLHSELNLSSLELGDSALYFCASSVGSLHEAFFGQGTRLTVV.

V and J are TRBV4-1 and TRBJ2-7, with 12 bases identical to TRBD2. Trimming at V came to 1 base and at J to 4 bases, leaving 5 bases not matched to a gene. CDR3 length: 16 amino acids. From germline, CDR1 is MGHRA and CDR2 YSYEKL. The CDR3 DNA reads TGCGCCAGCAGCCAAGGCCAGACTAGCGGGAGTTACGAGCAGTACTTC. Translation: CASSQGQTSGSYEQYF.

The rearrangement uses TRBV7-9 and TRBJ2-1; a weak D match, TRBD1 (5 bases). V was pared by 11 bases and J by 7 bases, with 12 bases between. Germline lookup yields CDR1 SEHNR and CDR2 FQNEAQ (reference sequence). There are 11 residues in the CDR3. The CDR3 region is CAGLTANEQFF. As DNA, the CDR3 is TGTGCCGGGCTGACAGCGAATGAGCAGTTCTTC.

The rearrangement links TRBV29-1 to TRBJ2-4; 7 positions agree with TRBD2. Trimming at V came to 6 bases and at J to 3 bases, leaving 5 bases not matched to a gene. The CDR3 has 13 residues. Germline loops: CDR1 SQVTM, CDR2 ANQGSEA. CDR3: CSVGREGKNIQYF. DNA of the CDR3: TGCAGCGTGGGCAGGGAGGGCAAAAACATTCAGTACTTC.

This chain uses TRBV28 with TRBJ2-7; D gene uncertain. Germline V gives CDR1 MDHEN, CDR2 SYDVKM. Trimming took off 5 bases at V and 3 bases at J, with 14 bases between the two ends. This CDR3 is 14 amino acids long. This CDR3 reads CASSTQDVGYEQYF. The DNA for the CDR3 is TGTGCCAGCAGTACCCAAGACGTGGGCTACGAGCAGTACTTC. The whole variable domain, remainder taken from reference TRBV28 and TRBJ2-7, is DVKVTQSSRYLVKRTGEKVFLECVQDMDHENMFWYRQDPGLGLRLIYFSYDVKMKEKGDIPEGYSVSREKKERFSLILESASTNQTSMYLCASSTQDVGYEQYFGPGTRLTVT.

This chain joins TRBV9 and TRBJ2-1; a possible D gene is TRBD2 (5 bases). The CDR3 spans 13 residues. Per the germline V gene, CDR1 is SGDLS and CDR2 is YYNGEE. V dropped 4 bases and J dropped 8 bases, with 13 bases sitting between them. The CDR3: CASSSIGVDEQFF. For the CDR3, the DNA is TGTGCCAGCAGCTCCATCGGGGTCGATGAGCAGTTCTTC.

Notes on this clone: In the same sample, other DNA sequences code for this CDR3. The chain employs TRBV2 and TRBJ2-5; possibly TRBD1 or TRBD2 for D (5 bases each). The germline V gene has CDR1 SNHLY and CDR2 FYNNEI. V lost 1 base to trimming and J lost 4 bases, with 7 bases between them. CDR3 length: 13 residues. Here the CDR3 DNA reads TGTGCCAGCAGTGAAGGGGGGAGAGAGACCCAGTACTTC. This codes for CASSEGGRETQYF.

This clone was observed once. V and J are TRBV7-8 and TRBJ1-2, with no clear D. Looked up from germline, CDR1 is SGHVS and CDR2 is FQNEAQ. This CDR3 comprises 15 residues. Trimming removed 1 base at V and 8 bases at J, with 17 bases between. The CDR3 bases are TGTGCCAGCAGCTTAGGGGCAGGAGTCATGAGGGGCTACACCTTC. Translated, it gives CASSLGAGVMRGYTF.

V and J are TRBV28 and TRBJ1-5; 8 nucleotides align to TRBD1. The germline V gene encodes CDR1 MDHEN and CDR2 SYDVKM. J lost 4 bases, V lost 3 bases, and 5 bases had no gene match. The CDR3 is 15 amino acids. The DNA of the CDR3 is TGTGCCAGCAGTTTTACCAGGGGGCTGAATCAGCCCCAGCATTTT. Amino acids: CASSFTRGLNQPQHF.

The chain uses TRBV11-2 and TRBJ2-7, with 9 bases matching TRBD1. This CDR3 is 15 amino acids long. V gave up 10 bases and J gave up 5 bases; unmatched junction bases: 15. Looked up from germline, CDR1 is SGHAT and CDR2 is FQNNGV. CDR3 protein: CATREEPGQGNEQYF. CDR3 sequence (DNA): TGTGCCACTAGGGAAGAACCGGGACAGGGCAACGAGCAGTACTTC.

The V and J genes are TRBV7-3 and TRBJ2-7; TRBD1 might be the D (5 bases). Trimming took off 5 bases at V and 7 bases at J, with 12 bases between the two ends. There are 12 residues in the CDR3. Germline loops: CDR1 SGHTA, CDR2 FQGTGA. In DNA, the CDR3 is TGTGCCAGCAGCGATGGGGCTCGGGAGCAGTACTTC. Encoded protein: CASSDGAREQYF.

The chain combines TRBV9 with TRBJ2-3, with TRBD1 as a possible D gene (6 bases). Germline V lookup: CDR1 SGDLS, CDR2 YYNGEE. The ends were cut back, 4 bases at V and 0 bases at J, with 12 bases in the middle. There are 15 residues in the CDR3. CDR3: CASSSQTGSTDTQYF. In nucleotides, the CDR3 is TGTGCCAGCAGCTCCCAGACAGGTAGCACAGATACGCAGTATTTT.

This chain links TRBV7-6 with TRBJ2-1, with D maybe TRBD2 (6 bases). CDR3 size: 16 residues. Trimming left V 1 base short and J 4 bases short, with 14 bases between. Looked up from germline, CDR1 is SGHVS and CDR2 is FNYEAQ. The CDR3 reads CASSLGTGASYNEQFF. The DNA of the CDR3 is TGTGCCAGCAGCTTAGGGACGGGAGCCTCTTACAATGAGCAGTTCTTC.

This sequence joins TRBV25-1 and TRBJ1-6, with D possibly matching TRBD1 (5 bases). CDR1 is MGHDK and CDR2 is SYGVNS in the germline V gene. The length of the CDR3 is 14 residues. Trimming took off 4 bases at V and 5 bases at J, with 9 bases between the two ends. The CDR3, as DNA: TGTGCCAGCAGTGGGGACTATAATAATTCACCCCTCCACTTT. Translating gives CASSGDYNNSPLHF.

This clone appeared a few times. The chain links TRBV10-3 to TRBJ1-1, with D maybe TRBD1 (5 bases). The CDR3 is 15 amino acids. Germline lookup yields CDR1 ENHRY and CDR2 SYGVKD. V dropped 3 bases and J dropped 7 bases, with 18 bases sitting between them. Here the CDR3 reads CAISDYQGTDVEAFF. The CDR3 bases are TGTGCCATCAGTGATTACCAAGGGACTGATGTTGAAGCTTTCTTT.

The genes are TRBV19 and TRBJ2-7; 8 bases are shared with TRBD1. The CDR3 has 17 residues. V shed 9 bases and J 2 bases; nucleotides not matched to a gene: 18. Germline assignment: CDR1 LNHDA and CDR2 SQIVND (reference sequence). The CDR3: CARVMDRVSSVTYEQYF. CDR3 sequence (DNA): TGTGCCAGGGTCATGGACAGGGTCTCCTCGGTAACCTACGAGCAGTACTTC. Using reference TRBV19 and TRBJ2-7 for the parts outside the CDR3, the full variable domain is DGGITQSPKYLFRKEGQNVTLSCEQNLNHDAMYWYRQDPGQGLRLIYYSQIVNDFQKGDIAEGYSVSREKKESFPLTVTSAQKNPTAFYLCARVMDRVSSVTYEQYFGPGTRLTVT.

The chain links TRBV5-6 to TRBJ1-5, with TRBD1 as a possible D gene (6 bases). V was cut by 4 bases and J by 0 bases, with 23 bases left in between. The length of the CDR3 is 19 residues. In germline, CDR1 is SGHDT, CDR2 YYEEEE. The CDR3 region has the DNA TGTGCCAGCAGCCAGACCGGGGGGCCTACGGCGGGTAGCAATCAGCCCCAGCATTTT. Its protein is CASSQTGGPTAGSNQPQHF.

This chain's CDR3 is CASTGTAPGNTIYF. The CDR3 bases are TGTGCCAGCACCGGGACGGCTCCTGGAAACACCATATATTTT. This chain links TRBV9 with TRBJ1-3, with D possibly matching TRBD1 (5 bases). Trimming removed 6 bases at V and 2 bases at J, with 12 bases between. The CDR3 sequence is 14 residues long. Germline V gene sequence: CDR1 SGDLS, CDR2 YYNGEE. Based on the CDR3 plus reference TRBV9 and TRBJ1-3, the full variable domain is DSGVTQTPKHLITATGQRVTLRCSPRSGDLSVYWYQQSLDQGLQFLIQYYNGEERAKGNILERFSAQQFPDLHSELNLSSLELGDSALYFCASTGTAPGNTIYFGEGSWLTVV.

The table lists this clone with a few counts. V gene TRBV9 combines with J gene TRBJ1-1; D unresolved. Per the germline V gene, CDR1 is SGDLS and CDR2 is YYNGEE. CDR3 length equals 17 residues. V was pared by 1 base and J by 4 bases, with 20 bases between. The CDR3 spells CASSVSRSNPLGTEAFF. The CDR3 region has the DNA TGTGCCAGCAGCGTATCTAGGTCAAATCCCCTGGGCACTGAAGCTTTCTTT.

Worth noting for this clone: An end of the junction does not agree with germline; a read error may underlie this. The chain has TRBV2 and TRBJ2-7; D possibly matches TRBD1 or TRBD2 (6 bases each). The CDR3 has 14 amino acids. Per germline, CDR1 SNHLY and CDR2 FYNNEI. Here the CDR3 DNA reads TGTGCCAGCAGTGAAGCACCCCCTAGGGACGGGGGCCACTTC. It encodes CASSEAPPRDGGHF.

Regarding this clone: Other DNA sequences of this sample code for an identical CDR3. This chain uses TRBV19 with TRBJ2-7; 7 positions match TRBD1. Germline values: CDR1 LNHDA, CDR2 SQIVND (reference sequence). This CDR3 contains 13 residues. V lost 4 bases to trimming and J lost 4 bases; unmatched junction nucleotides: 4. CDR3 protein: CASSTGTDYEQYF. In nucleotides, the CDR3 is TGTGCCAGTAGTACAGGGACAGATTACGAGCAGTACTTC.

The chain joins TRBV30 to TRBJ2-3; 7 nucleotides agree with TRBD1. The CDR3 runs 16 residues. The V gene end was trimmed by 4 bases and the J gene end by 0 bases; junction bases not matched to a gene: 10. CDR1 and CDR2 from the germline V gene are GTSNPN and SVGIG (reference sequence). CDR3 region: CAWTFTDRASTDTQYF. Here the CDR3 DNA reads TGTGCCTGGACCTTCACCGACAGGGCTAGCACAGATACGCAGTATTTT.

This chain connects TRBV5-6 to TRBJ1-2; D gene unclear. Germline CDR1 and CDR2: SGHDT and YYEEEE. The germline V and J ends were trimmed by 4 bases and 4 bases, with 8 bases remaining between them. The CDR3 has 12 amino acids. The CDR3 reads CASSADPYGYTF. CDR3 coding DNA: TGTGCCAGCAGCGCGGACCCCTATGGCTACACCTTC.

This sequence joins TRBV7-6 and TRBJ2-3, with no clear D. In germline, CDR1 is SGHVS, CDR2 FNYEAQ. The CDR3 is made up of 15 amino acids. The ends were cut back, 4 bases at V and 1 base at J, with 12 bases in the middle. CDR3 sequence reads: CASSSLIVGTDTQYF. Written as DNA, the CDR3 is TGTGCCAGCAGCTCCCTTATTGTTGGCACAGATACGCAGTATTTT.

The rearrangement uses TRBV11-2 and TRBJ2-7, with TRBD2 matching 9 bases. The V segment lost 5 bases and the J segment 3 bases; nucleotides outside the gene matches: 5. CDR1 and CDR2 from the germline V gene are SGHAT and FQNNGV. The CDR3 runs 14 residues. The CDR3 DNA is TGTGCCAGCAGCCCGGGACTAGCCCACTACGAGCAGTACTTC. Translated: CASSPGLAHYEQYF.

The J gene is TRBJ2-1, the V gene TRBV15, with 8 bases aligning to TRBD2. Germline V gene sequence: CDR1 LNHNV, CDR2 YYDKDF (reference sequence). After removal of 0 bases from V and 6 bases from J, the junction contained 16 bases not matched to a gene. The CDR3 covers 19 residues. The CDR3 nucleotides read TGTGCCACCAGCAGAGATCTCGCATCCCTAGCGGGCAGGGGCAATGAGCAGTTCTTC. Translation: CATSRDLASLAGRGNEQFF.

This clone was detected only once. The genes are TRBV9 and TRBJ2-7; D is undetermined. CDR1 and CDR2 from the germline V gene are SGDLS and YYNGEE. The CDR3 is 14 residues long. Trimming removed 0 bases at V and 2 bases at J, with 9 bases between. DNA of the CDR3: TGTGCCAGCAGCGTAGGGGGTCCCCCCTACGAGCAGTACTTC. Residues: CASSVGGPPYEQYF.

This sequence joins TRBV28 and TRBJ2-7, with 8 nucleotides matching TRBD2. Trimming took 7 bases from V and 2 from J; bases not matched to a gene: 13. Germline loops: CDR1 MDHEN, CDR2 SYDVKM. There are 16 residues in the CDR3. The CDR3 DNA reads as TGTGCCAGCAAACCAAAGAGCGGGAGAGGGGCCTACGAGCAGTACTTC. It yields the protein CASKPKSGRGAYEQYF.

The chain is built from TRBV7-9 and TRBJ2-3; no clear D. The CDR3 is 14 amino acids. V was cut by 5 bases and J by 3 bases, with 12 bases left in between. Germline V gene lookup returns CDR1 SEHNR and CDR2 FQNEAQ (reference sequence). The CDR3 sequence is CASSPFRPTDTQYF. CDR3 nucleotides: TGTGCCAGCAGCCCTTTCCGACCAACAGATACGCAGTATTTT.